Sequencing of this T cell receptor beta chain was carried out in a study of response to subunit inactivated influenza vaccine. Whole-study results and caveats: The authors suggested that few new T cells are recruited per seasonal influenza vaccination.

MiXCR was run by TCRdb on the RT-PCR reads, yielding one entry per CDR3 protein. The sample includes about 800,000 distinct CDR3 sequences, over 20% of them seen just once. Trimming took off 1 base at V and 4 bases at J, with 7 bases between the two ends. CDR1 LGHDT and CDR2 YNNKEL come from the germline V gene (reference sequence). CDR3 length: 14 residues. This clonotype was counted between two and nine times. Its antigen is unidentified. The chain couples TRBV3-1 to TRBJ2-2; no clear D gene. Sequencing was performed on PBMCs from blood, taken about 5 days after vaccination. The clonotype comes from a man over 45 who received an inactivated influenza vaccine. The CDR3 DNA is TGTGCCAGCAGCCAAGTCGGCCTCACCGGGGAGCTGTTTTTT. This sequence encodes CASSQVGLTGELFF.